Following are 27 T cell receptor beta chains from one sample sequenced in a study of shared clonotypes between healthy human individuals. The data were produced by immunoSEQ multiplex PCR, yet TCRdb's version contains in-frame clones alone and is incomplete. Among millions of clones, under 95% were seen once, and the ten largest hold roughly 1.8%. The naive CD8 population came from CD45RO-negative cells selected for CCR7, without terminally differentiated effector memory CD45RA+ cells. Sequencing was performed on naive CD8+ T cells from PBMCs. These receptors were collected from a man aged 18 to 29 in good health. Some clones in this sample may be carry-over from other donors' samples.

The J gene is TRBJ1-1, the V gene TRBV28; no firm D call. Trimming pared 6 bases from V and 2 bases from J, leaving 16 bases between. The CDR3 is 15 amino acids. Germline lookup yields CDR1 MDHEN and CDR2 SYDVKM. The CDR3 DNA is TGTGCCAGCAGACTCGCAGGCTGGGGAAACACTGAAGCTTTCTTT. Its translation: CASRLAGWGNTEAFF. The full variable domain, completed using reference TRBV28 and TRBJ1-1, is DVKVTQSSRYLVKRTGEKVFLECVQDMDHENMFWYRQDPGLGLRLIYFSYDVKMKEKGDIPEGYSVSREKKERFSLILESASTNQTSMYLCASRLAGWGNTEAFFGQGTRLTVV.

The chain combines TRBV7-2 with TRBJ2-7; 10 bases fit TRBD2. The J segment lost 5 bases and the V segment lost 3 bases, leaving 7 bases of the junction unmatched. CDR3 size: 15 residues. The germline CDR1 and CDR2 sequences are SGHTA and FQGNSA. This CDR3 reads CASSFTSGTPNEQYF. The CDR3 nucleotides are TGTGCCAGCAGCTTCACTAGCGGGACTCCCAACGAGCAGTACTTC. The full variable domain, its missing parts supplied by reference TRBV7-2 and TRBJ2-7, is GAGVSQSPSNKVTEKGKDVELRCDPISGHTALYWYRQSLGQGLEFLIYFQGNSAPDKSGLPSDRFSAERTGGSVSTLTIQRTQQEDSAVYLCASSFTSGTPNEQYFGPGTRLTVT.

As DNA, the CDR3 is TGTGCCAGCAGTTTATCCACAGGGTACCACGAGCAGTACTTC. As protein: CASSLSTGYHEQYF. The rearrangement joins TRBV28 to TRBJ2-7; possibly TRBD1 for D (6 bases). Germline V gene sequence: CDR1 MDHEN, CDR2 SYDVKM. There are 14 residues in the CDR3. Trimming shortened V by 1 base and J by 5 bases, and 12 bases separated the two germline ends.

J is TRBJ2-7 and V is TRBV11-2; TRBD1 matches at 8 bases. V dropped 2 bases and J dropped 8; count of bases not matched to a gene: 11. The germline CDR1 and CDR2 sequences are SGHAT and FQNNGV. This CDR3 is 15 amino acids long. The CDR3 is CASSLFDRGPGQQYF. The CDR3 region has the DNA TGTGCCAGCAGCTTATTCGACAGGGGCCCAGGGCAGCAGTACTTC. The entire variable domain, with the rest obtained from reference TRBV11-2 and TRBJ2-7, is as follows: EAGVAQSPRYKIIEKRQSVAFWCNPISGHATLYWYQQILGQGPKLLIQFQNNGVVDDSQLPKDRFSAERLKGVDSTLKIQPAKLEDSAVYLCASSLFDRGPGQQYFGPGTRLTVT.

The chain links TRBV30 to TRBJ2-7, with TRBD1 identical over 10 bases. Germline CDR1 GTSNPN, CDR2 SVGIG (reference sequence). Trimming took 2 bases from V and 1 from J; bases not matched to a gene: 5. The CDR3 has 15 amino acids. The CDR3, as DNA: TGTGCCTGGAGTCTGGGGACAGGGGATTCCTACGAGCAGTACTTC. Protein: CAWSLGTGDSYEQYF.

This chain links TRBV7-2 with TRBJ2-7; 10 nucleotides match TRBD1. CDR3 length: 14 amino acids. J lost 3 bases, V lost 6 bases, and 5 bases had no gene match. The germline gives CDR1 SGHTA, CDR2 FQGNSA. The chain's CDR3 is CASRPDRGFYEQYF. The CDR3 nucleotides are TGTGCCAGCAGGCCGGACAGGGGGTTCTACGAGCAGTACTTC.

V usage is TRBV27 and J usage is TRBJ2-1; TRBD1 agrees at 12 bases. This CDR3 is 20 amino acids long. CDR1 is MNHEY and CDR2 is SMNVEV in the germline V gene (reference sequence). V lost 4 bases to trimming and J lost 0 bases; unmatched junction nucleotides: 13. The CDR3: CASSSFPGTGGSSSYNEQFF. The CDR3 nucleotides are TGTGCCAGCAGTTCTTTTCCCGGGACAGGGGGCTCCAGCTCCTACAATGAGCAGTTCTTC.

V is TRBV19 and J is TRBJ2-3; D uncertain. Trimming stripped 0 bases from V and 7 bases from J, with 14 bases between. The CDR3 loop spans 15 amino acids. CDR1 is LNHDA, CDR2 SQIVND, per germline (reference sequence). CDR3 sequence (DNA): TGTGCCAGTAGTATAGATCGTGAAGGGAAGAATACGCAGTATTTT. Encoded protein: CASSIDREGKNTQYF.

The rearrangement uses TRBV7-6 and TRBJ2-1; the D call may be TRBD1 or TRBD2 (5 bases each). Germline CDR1 reads SGHVS; CDR2 reads FNYEAQ. CDR3 length equals 12 residues. V lost 4 bases, J lost 9 bases, and 10 bases lay in between. DNA of the CDR3: TGTGCCAGCAGCTCCCTTGGGACTGAGCAGTTCTTC. Translating gives CASSSLGTEQFF. Supplemented by reference TRBV7-6 and TRBJ2-1, the full variable domain reads GAGVSQSPRYKVTKRGQDVALRCDPISGHVSLYWYRQALGQGPEFLTYFNYEAQQDKSGLPNDRFSAERPEGSISTLTIQRTEQRDSAMYRCASSSLGTEQFFGPGTRLTVL.

The chain has TRBV27 and TRBJ2-1; D call uncertain. The CDR3 length is 15 residues. In germline, CDR1 is MNHEY, CDR2 SMNVEV (reference sequence). V shed 8 bases and J shed 1 base, with 15 bases lying between them. CDR3 sequence: CASLHTGRSYNEQFF. As DNA, the CDR3 is TGTGCCAGCCTTCATACCGGGCGATCCTACAATGAGCAGTTCTTC.

The rearrangement uses TRBV5-8 and TRBJ1-1, with D uncertain. Trimming removed 1 base at V and 0 bases at J, with 7 bases between. This CDR3 contains 14 residues. Germline V gene data show CDR1 as SGHTS and CDR2 as YDEGEE. The CDR3 spells CASSLLPMNTEAFF. The CDR3 nucleotides are TGTGCCAGCAGCTTGCTTCCCATGAACACTGAAGCTTTCTTT.

This clone is a singleton in its sample. The chain combines TRBV7-2 with TRBJ1-4; D is perhaps TRBD1 (6 bases). The CDR3 extends over 15 amino acids. Trimming took off 5 bases at V and 5 bases at J, with 15 bases between the two ends. Germline V gives CDR1 SGHTA, CDR2 FQGNSA. In DNA form, the CDR3 reads TGTGCCAGCAGCCACTGGGGGAGGGGGAATGAAAAACTGTTTTTT. Its translation: CASSHWGRGNEKLFF. Using reference TRBV7-2 and TRBJ1-4 for the parts outside the CDR3, the full variable domain is GAGVSQSPSNKVTEKGKDVELRCDPISGHTALYWYRQSLGQGLEFLIYFQGNSAPDKSGLPSDRFSAERTGGSVSTLTIQRTQQEDSAVYLCASSHWGRGNEKLFFGSGTQLSVL.

The chain recombines TRBV2 with TRBJ1-1; the D gene is possibly TRBD1 (5 bases). The germline V and J ends were trimmed by 8 bases and 3 bases, with 13 bases remaining between them. This CDR3 has 13 residues. CDR1 and CDR2 from the germline V gene are SNHLY and FYNNEI. The CDR3 is CASGTGGDTEAFF. The CDR3 region has the DNA TGTGCCAGCGGTACGGGGGGGGACACTGAAGCTTTCTTT.

This clone was seen just once. This chain joins TRBV27 and TRBJ2-1; 11 positions agree with TRBD1. V gave up 4 bases and J gave up 8 bases; unmatched junction bases: 7. Germline V lookup: CDR1 MNHEY, CDR2 SMNVEV (reference sequence). The CDR3 consists of 15 residues. CDR3 sequence (DNA): TGTGCCAGCAGTTATCCGGGACAGGGGGTTGATGAGCAGTTCTTC. Protein: CASSYPGQGVDEQFF.

V is TRBV28 and J is TRBJ1-1; maybe TRBD1 (5 bases). The germline V gene encodes CDR1 MDHEN and CDR2 SYDVKM. The germline V and J ends were trimmed by 3 bases and 3 bases, with 11 bases remaining between them. The CDR3 extends over 14 amino acids. CDR3 sequence reads: CASSFKGADTEAFF. The CDR3 DNA follows: TGTGCCAGCAGTTTTAAAGGGGCGGACACTGAAGCTTTCTTT.

This clone was recorded once. The chain combines TRBV29-1 with TRBJ2-7; 7 positions agree with TRBD2. Germline V lookup: CDR1 SQVTM, CDR2 ANQGSEA. The CDR3 has 13 amino acids. Trimming took 7 bases from V and 3 from J; bases not matched to a gene: 9. The CDR3 here is CSEEGGRSYEQYF. CDR3 in DNA: TGCAGCGAAGAGGGAGGGAGAAGCTACGAGCAGTACTTC.

This chain connects TRBV29-1 to TRBJ2-1, with D unresolved. V gave up 5 bases and J gave up 4 bases, with 9 bases separating them. Germline assignment: CDR1 SQVTM and CDR2 ANQGSEA. This CDR3 region has 12 residues. CDR3 sequence (DNA): TGCAGCGTTCTGATTGGATACAATGAGCAGTTCTTC. It encodes CSVLIGYNEQFF.

This rearrangement joins TRBV27 to TRBJ2-1, with 10 bases that match TRBD2. CDR1 and CDR2 from the germline V gene are MNHEY and SMNVEV (reference sequence). The junction had 6 bases not matched to a gene; V was cut back by 4 bases and J by 6 bases. The CDR3 is 15 residues long. For the CDR3, the DNA is TGTGCCAGCAGTTACCTAGCGGGAGATATCAATGAGCAGTTCTTC. It encodes CASSYLAGDINEQFF.

CDR3 coding DNA: TGTGCCAGCAGCCCAAGAATTATGGCAAACACCATATATTTT. Amino acids: CASSPRIMANTIYF. The chain links TRBV7-6 to TRBJ1-3; no reliable D call. V was pared by 5 bases and J by 6 bases, with 14 bases between. This CDR3 comprises 14 residues. CDR1 is SGHVS, CDR2 FNYEAQ, per germline.

The chain uses TRBV5-4 and TRBJ1-1; D possibly corresponds to TRBD1 (5 bases). The CDR3 covers 16 residues. Germline-derived CDR1 and CDR2 are SGHNT and YYREEE (reference sequence). V shed 0 bases and J shed 1 base, with 13 bases lying between them. The CDR3 loop reads CASSLGREGTNTEAFF. The CDR3 region has the DNA TGTGCCAGCAGCTTGGGTCGGGAGGGGACGAACACTGAAGCTTTCTTT.

The chain uses TRBV29-1 and TRBJ1-2, with unresolved D. The germline CDR1 and CDR2 sequences are SQVTM and ANQGSEA. This CDR3 region has 14 residues. Trimming took off 7 bases at V and 0 bases at J, with 15 bases between the two ends. The CDR3 nucleotides read TGCAGCGGAGTACAGTTATCTACTAACTATGGCTACACCTTC. Its protein is CSGVQLSTNYGYTF.

The gene calls are TRBV5-1 and TRBJ2-2; maybe TRBD2 (5 bases). V lost 5 bases and J 6 bases, leaving 14 bases between the germline ends. CDR1 is SGHRS and CDR2 is YFSETQ in the germline V gene. The CDR3 spans 14 residues. CDR3 amino acids: CASRERGAAGELFF. DNA of the CDR3: TGCGCCAGCAGAGAGCGAGGAGCGGCCGGGGAGCTGTTTTTT.

This clone was counted once. V is TRBV4-1 and J is TRBJ2-2; TRBD2 matches 8 bases. Losses at the gene ends were 4 bases for V and 7 bases for J; bases not matched to a gene: 17. This CDR3 spans 18 amino acids. Germline CDR1 MGHRA, CDR2 YSYEKL. The CDR3 spells CASSRGGAREGRSGELFF. The CDR3 bases are TGCGCCAGCAGCCGCGGAGGAGCTCGGGAGGGCCGTAGCGGGGAGCTGTTTTTT.

This clone has just one count. The sample carries other DNA sequences with the same CDR3. V usage is TRBV29-1 and J usage is TRBJ2-3, with 7 bases identical to TRBD2. CDR1 and CDR2 (germline): SQVTM, ANQGSEA. The CDR3 loop spans 14 amino acids. The V gene end was trimmed by 6 bases and the J gene end by 1 base; junction bases not matched to a gene: 7. DNA of the CDR3: TGCAGCGTAAGAGGTCTAGCGGGCACAGATACGCAGTATTTT. This gives the protein CSVRGLAGTDTQYF.

Comment on this clone: The identical CDR3 is also encoded by other nucleotide sequences in the sample. The rearrangement joins TRBV4-1 to TRBJ1-2, with D possibly matching TRBD1 (5 bases). This CDR3 region has 13 residues. The germline gives CDR1 MGHRA, CDR2 YSYEKL. Deletions cut 4 bases from V and 4 bases from J, with 10 bases between. The CDR3 DNA follows: TGCGCCAGCAGCCCCATCGGGGGCTATGGCTACACCTTC. Translation: CASSPIGGYGYTF.

This clone appeared a few times. V and J are TRBV9 and TRBJ1-1; D gene ambiguous. CDR1 and CDR2 (germline): SGDLS, YYNGEE. The CDR3 runs 14 residues. V was pared by 0 bases and J by 4 bases, with 10 bases between. In nucleotides, the CDR3 is TGTGCCAGCAGCGTAGGAAACTCTGGCACTGAAGCTTTCTTT. Translation gives CASSVGNSGTEAFF.

The V and J genes are TRBV29-1 and TRBJ2-7; perhaps TRBD2 as D (5 bases). CDR1 SQVTM and CDR2 ANQGSEA come from the germline V gene. V lost 6 bases and J lost 5, with 8 bases in between. The CDR3 has 10 residues. CDR3 amino acids: CSVGVHEQYF. The DNA of the CDR3 is TGCAGCGTCGGGGTACACGAGCAGTACTTC.